This T cell receptor beta chain stems from a study of PD-1 blockade in classical Hodgkin lymphoma. Turning to the study itself: It was nivolumab at 3 mg/kg, given intravenously every 2 weeks, that patients received. Study results and caveats: At C4D1, TCR diversity had climbed significantly for CD4+ cells, though not for CD8+ cells. Why the repertoires differ is still unclear, perhaps disease activity or prior therapy.

The V end lost 1 base, the J end lost 3 bases, and 14 bases lay between the germline ends. This CDR3 is 16 amino acids long. The V gene's germline CDR1 is SGHDT and CDR2 YYEEEE. The time point denotes: cycle 4 day 1 (C4D1), after 5 to 7 weeks of nivolumab. Each of the patients experienced relapse following autologous stem cell transplantation, and their brentuximab vedotin exposure differed. Magnetic negative selection was used to purify CD4+ T cells from thawed PBMCs. Repertoires were generated with immunoSEQ multiplex PCR, while TCRdb's copy carries only in-frame clones and drops some. The profile shows 25,000 to 30,000 clones, roughly 80% of them singletons. On this clone: Its antigen remains unknown.

This TCR derives from a human donor with classical Hodgkin lymphoma. This rearrangement joins TRBV5-6 to TRBJ1-3; no definite D call. Sequenced here: CD4+ T cells from blood, sampled before the fourth cycle of nivolumab. CDR3 protein: CASSLWATTYGNTIYF. In DNA, the CDR3 is TGTGCCAGCAGCTTGTGGGCGACTACTTATGGAAACACCATATATTTT.